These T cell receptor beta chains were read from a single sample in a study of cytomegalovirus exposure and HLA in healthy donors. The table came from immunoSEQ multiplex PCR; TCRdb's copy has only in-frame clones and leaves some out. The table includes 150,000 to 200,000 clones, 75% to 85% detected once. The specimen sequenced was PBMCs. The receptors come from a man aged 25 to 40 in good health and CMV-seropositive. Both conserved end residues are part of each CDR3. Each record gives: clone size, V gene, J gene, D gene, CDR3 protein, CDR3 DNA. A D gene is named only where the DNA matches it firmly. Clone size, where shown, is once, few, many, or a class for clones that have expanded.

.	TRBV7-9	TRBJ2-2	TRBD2	CASPLAGTNTGELFF	TGTGCCAGTCCCTTAGCGGGCACGAACACCGGGGAGCTGTTTTTT
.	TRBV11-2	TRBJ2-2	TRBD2	CASSLVTSGGSGELFF	TGTGCCAGCAGCTTAGTAACTAGCGGGGGATCTGGGGAGCTGTTTTTT
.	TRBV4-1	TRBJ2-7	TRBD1	CASSQGATGYSYEQYF	TGCGCCAGCAGCCAAGGGGCGACAGGGTACTCCTACGAGCAGTACTTC
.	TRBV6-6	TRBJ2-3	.	CASSYSTAAGDTQYF	TGTGCCAGCAGTTACTCGACGGCCGCGGGAGATACGCAGTATTTT
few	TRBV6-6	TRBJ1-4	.	CATQGRAGDEKLFF	TGTGCCACCCAAGGTCGGGCGGGAGATGAAAAACTGTTTTTT
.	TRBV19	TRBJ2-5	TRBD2	CASRNRDYLLETQYF	TGTGCCAGTAGGAACCGGGACTATCTCTTAGAGACCCAGTACTTC
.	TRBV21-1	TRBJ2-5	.	CASSKAERWTQYF	TGTGCCAGCAGCAAAGCGGAGCGGTGGACCCAGTACTTC
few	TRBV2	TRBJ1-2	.	CASSDAKRGYSGYTF	TGTGCCAGCAGTGACGCGAAGAGGGGGTATTCTGGCTACACCTTC
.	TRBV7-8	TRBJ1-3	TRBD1	CASSLAGQNSGNTIYF	TGTGCCAGCAGCTTAGCGGGACAGAACTCTGGAAACACCATATATTTT
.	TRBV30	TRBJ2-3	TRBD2	CAWSALTSGLGTQYF	TGTGCCTGGAGTGCCCTGACTAGCGGCTTGGGTACGCAGTATTTT
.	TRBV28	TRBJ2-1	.	CASSLSREQFF	TGTGCCAGCAGTTTATCCAGGGAGCAGTTCTTC
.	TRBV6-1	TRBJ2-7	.	CASSDQGTTYEQYF	TGTGCCAGCAGTGATCAGGGCACAACCTACGAGCAGTACTTC
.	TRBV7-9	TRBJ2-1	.	CASSWARDNEQFF	TGTGCCAGCAGCTGGGCACGAGACAATGAGCAGTTCTTC
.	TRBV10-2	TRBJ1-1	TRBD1	CASSETAGGTNTEAFF	TGCGCCAGCAGTGAGACGGCAGGGGGGACGAACACTGAAGCTTTCTTT
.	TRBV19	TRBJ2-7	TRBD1	CASSIPKRGTGAAEQYF	TGTGCCAGTAGTATTCCCAAGAGGGGGACAGGGGCCGCCGAGCAGTACTTC
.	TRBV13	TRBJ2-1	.	CASSLRNEQFF	TGTGCCAGCAGCCTCCGTAATGAGCAGTTCTTC
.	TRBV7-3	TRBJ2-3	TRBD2	CASSQGGRGLDTQYF	TGTGCCAGCAGCCAAGGCGGGAGAGGCTTAGATACGCAGTATTTT
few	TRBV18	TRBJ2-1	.	CASSLTPQGIYNEQFF	TGTGCCAGCTCACTTACACCGCAGGGGATTTATAATGAGCAGTTCTTC
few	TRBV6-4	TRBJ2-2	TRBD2	CASSDSAGGPGELFF	TGTGCCAGCAGTGACTCAGCGGGAGGGCCCGGGGAGCTGTTTTTT
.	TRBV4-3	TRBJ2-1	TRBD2	CASSQGLAGRYNEQFF	TGCGCCAGCAGCCAAGGTCTAGCGGGGCGGTACAATGAGCAGTTCTTC
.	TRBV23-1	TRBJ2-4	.	CASSHANPNRAKNIQYF	TGCGCCAGCAGTCATGCGAATCCCAACCGAGCCAAAAACATTCAGTACTTC
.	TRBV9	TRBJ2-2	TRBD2	CASSPGGLAGEGELFF	TGTGCCAGCAGCCCCGGGGGACTAGCGGGAGAGGGGGAGCTGTTTTTT
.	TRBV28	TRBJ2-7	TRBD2	CASSLTGGRVFYEQYF	TGTGCCAGCAGTTTAACGGGGGGGCGGGTTTTCTACGAGCAGTACTTC
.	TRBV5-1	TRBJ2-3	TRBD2	CASSFVAGRFGTDTQYF	TGCGCCAGCAGCTTTGTAGCGGGACGGTTTGGGACAGATACGCAGTATTTT
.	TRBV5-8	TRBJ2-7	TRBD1	CASRNEGDSPYEQYF	TGTGCCAGCAGAAACGAAGGGGACAGCCCCTACGAGCAGTACTTC
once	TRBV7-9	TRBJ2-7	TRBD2	CASSGSGLHYEQYF	TGTGCCAGCAGCGGATCGGGACTACACTACGAGCAGTACTTC
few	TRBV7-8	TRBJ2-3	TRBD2	CASSFGTSGGSDTQYF	TGTGCCAGCAGCTTTGGGACTAGCGGGGGTTCGGATACGCAGTATTTT
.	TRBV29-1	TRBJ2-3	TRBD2	CSDLSGRTDTQYF	TGCAGCGACCTTAGCGGGAGGACAGATACGCAGTATTTT
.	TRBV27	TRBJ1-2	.	CASSPLRTGIGGYTF	TGTGCCAGCAGTCCCCTCCGAACAGGGATAGGTGGCTACACCTTC
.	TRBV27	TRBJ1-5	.	CASGHSGSNQPQHF	TGTGCCAGCGGTCACTCAGGGAGCAATCAGCCCCAGCATTTT
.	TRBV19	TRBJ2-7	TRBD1	CASTGDRVYEQYF	TGTGCCAGTACCGGGGACAGGGTCTACGAGCAGTACTTC
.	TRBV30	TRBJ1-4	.	CAWSAAGAEKLFF	TGTGCCTGGAGTGCGGCAGGGGCTGAAAAACTGTTTTTT
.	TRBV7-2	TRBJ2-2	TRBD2	CASSLVPSGNTGELFF	TGTGCCAGCAGCTTAGTTCCTAGCGGGAACACCGGGGAGCTGTTTTTT
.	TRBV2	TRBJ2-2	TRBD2	CASSPRGGRANTGELFF	TGTGCCAGCAGTCCCCGGGGGGGGCGCGCGAACACCGGGGAGCTGTTTTTT
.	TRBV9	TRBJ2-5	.	CASSPRGSQETQYF	TGTGCCAGCAGCCCAAGGGGGTCCCAAGAGACCCAGTACTTC
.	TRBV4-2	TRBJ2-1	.	CASTREGSGPYNEQFF	TGTGCCAGCACCCGAGAAGGTAGCGGACCATACAATGAGCAGTTCTTC
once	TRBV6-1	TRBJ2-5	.	CASSEDPPQNRQETQYF	TGTGCCAGCAGTGAAGACCCCCCCCAGAACCGCCAAGAGACCCAGTACTTC
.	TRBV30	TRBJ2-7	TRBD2	CAWSSGTSGNYEQYF	TGTGCCTGGAGTTCCGGGACTAGCGGGAACTACGAGCAGTACTTC
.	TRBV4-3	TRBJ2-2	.	CASSQDSSAGELFF	TGCGCCAGCAGCCAAGATAGTTCGGCCGGGGAGCTGTTTTTT
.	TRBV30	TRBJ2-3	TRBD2	CACAVAGSTDTQYF	TGTGCCTGCGCGGTAGCGGGAAGCACAGATACGCAGTATTTT
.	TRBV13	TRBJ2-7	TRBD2	CASSSGLVSYEQYF	TGTGCCAGCAGCTCTGGACTAGTCTCCTACGAGCAGTACTTC
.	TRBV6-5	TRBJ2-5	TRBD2	CASSRERETQYF	TGTGCCAGCTCGCGGGAGCGGGAGACCCAGTACTTC
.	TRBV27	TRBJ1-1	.	CASTRSLNTEAFF	TGTGCCAGCACCAGGTCCCTGAACACTGAAGCTTTCTTT
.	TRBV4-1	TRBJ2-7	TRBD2	CASSQEPAGGSSYEQYF	TGCGCCAGCAGCCAGGAACCAGCGGGAGGGAGCTCCTACGAGCAGTACTTC
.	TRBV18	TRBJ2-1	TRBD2	CASSPSVAGGFRRNEQFF	TGTGCCAGCTCTCCGTCCGTAGCGGGAGGGTTCCGTCGAAATGAGCAGTTCTTC
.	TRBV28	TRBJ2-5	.	CASSLGDSTGKETQYF	TGTGCCAGCAGTTTAGGGGACTCAACGGGAAAAGAGACCCAGTACTTC
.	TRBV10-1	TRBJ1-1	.	CASSESKLGGTEAFF	TGCGCCAGCAGTGAGTCGAAACTCGGTGGCACTGAAGCTTTCTTT
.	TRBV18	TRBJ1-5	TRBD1	CASSPPRGRDRGLVSNQPQHF	TGTGCCAGCTCACCACCCCGAGGTCGAGACAGGGGGCTGGTGAGCAATCAGCCCCAGCATTTT
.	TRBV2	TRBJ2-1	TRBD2	CASSAPAGGNNEQFF	TGTGCCAGCAGTGCCCCAGCGGGGGGAAACAATGAGCAGTTCTTC
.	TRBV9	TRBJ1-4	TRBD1	CASSVGPGQGGEKLFF	TGTGCCAGCAGCGTAGGACCAGGACAGGGTGGGGAAAAACTGTTTTTT
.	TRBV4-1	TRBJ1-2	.	CASSQLKQGPKANYGYTF	TGCGCCAGCAGCCAGTTAAAACAGGGTCCTAAAGCTAACTATGGCTACACCTTC
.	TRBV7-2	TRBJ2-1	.	CASSLVGATYNEQFF	TGTGCCAGCAGCTTAGTGGGGGCCACCTACAATGAGCAGTTCTTC